This TCR beta chain was obtained from a study of long-term antiretroviral therapy in people with HIV (dated by TCRdb to between 2020 and 2023). Regarding the study in general: Collection of the earliest samples took place about a decade ahead of the 2015 WHO recommendation for immediate ART, at a time when ART was typically delayed until CD4 counts fell. A retrospective serial study tested whether changes in peripheral blood TRB repertoire composition and diversity were associated with ART initiation and durable HIV suppression. No cross-contamination during QIAcube processing was seen in test extractions of a monoclonal T-cell line run alongside a few dozen polyclonal samples. About two fifths of the roughly 30 participants with HIV were female. A total of roughly 200 cryopreserved PBMC samples came from approximately 30 adults with confirmed HIV infection and were collected serially over a mean of roughly six years (range 1-12).

Participants were included only if at least one PBMC sample before ART initiation and at least two post-ART samples were available. Every participant with HIV received treatment in the United States of America. Before DNA extraction, cryopreserved samples containing about 0.95-10 million PBMC were thawed and washed. At the time of the earliest PBMC sample, participants with HIV were aged between roughly 20 and 60 years. PBMC samples from each participant spanned 1-4 timepoints before ART initiation and 2-8 timepoints after ART initiation, with a median of 7 samples. Serial HIV viral load, CD4+ T-cell count, ART history and demographic data were obtained for every participant. Genomic DNA was extracted from unsorted PBMC with a Qiagen kit on a QIAcube, with processing performed in batches of 12 samples. About this clone itself: Its antigen is still unknown. Base-call qualities are not available, and no considerably larger clone is one nucleotide away.

V is cut by 4 bases and J by 2 bases, and the space between the germline ends is 3 bases. The CDR3 holds 11 amino acids from the cysteine to the phenylalanine. Solely the CDR3 DNA is kept, with 33 bases framed from the first base. In the germline V gene, CDR1 corresponds to MNHEY and CDR2 to SVGAGI. The immunoSEQ hsTCRB v3.0 assay was used at survey level resolution to sequence the TRB variable region. The target sequencing depth for TRB was roughly 40,000-55,000 T-cell genomes per sample. TRB libraries were pooled and sequenced on an Illumina MiSeq using a v3 150-cycle kit. Regarding the original processing steps: Repertoire analysis ran in R within a reproducible Nextflow workflow covering QC, data transformation and analysis. LymphoSeq2, an R package for AIRR-Seq data exploration, was used to implement custom analyses. A handful of samples that produced fewer than 5000 total TRB sequences were removed, so some 180 HIV repertoires were analyzed. Among the 170 to 200 retained HIV repertoires, approximately 61 were collected before ART initiation and 120 to 130 after ART initiation. Repertoires were downsampled to 5000 TRB nucleotide sequences, with summary statistics averaged over 100 downsampling iterations. The analysis kept only TRB sequences whose CDR3 regions were at least seven amino acids long. Diversity was assessed using a clonality score derived from Shannon entropy and using the Gini coefficient. Repertoire networks linked the top 5000 CDR3 amino acid sequences whenever two sequences differed by an edit distance of one. For TRB CDR3 amino acid sequences, GLIPH2 was used to predict antigen specificity groups and MHC restriction. To flag known associations with CMV, EBV, HIV or tissue antigens, CDR3 amino acid sequences were compared against VDJdb and McPAS-TCR. Pre-ART, post-ART and control groups were compared with Wilcoxon signed-rank tests and Holm-Bonferroni correction. The clones in this table, taken by TCRdb from immuneACCESS, are in-frame only. Not every clone is retained; where verified, under half of the shortfall comes from an unresolved V gene, and the cause of the rest is unknown. V and J calls and clone size come straight from that table; D and trimming were deduced from the DNA. A total of some 24,000 clones appear in this sample, about four fifths of them only once. About 5.7% of the sample is held by the ten biggest clonotypes.

Broader findings and caveats from the paper: The samples were dated from about 2004 to 2017, and the ART regimens that were used may be less effective than current ART regimens. Narrower CDR3 length ranges were observed in HIV repertoires than in controls, and an antigen-experienced repertoire with only a slight naive shift after ART was suggested by the network structure. At every time point, the repertoire was dominated by expanded TRB clones first identified before ART initiation, although this dominance fluctuated and, in many PLHIV, declined after ART. Unsorted PBMC were profiled instead of sorted CD4+ and CD8+ T cells because pre-ART samples had limited cell numbers. Because PBMC availability was limited, only the TCR beta chain was sequenced, with no alpha chain pairing. Inferences about post-ART repertoire changes are limited because no data were available on ART adherence, viral resistance or therapy changes. ART initiation was associated with a significant increase in TRB diversity, but diversity stayed significantly below transplant donor controls even after long-term ART.

Sequenced material: unsorted PBMCs, taken 0.7 years before starting antiretroviral therapy. This TCR was recovered from a man in his thirties or forties with HIV. The chain was built from TRBV6-5 and TRBJ2-7, with the D segment identity uncertain. CDR3 region: CASSSAYEQYF. The DNA sequence is as follows: TGTGCCAGCAGTTCAGCCTACGAGCAGTACTTC.